This T cell receptor (beta chain) was found in a study of T cells in Graves' hyperthyroidism and ophthalmopathy. Germline trimming cut 3 bases from V and 6 bases from J; bases unmatched to any gene: 6. CDR3 length: 14 amino acids. Germline V lookup: CDR1 LNHDA, CDR2 SQIVND (reference sequence). This clonotype showed up many times. TCR beta CDR3 regions were amplified from RNA. The study used the HTBI primer set for a first-round RT-PCR of the TCR CDR3. TCRdb fed the multiplex PCR reads into MiXCR, producing one record per CDR3 protein. Of 300,000 to 450,000 distinct CDR3 sequences detected, 17% appear once; the ten largest clones hold more than 30%.

The sequencing sample was made of blood. The chain has TRBV19 and TRBJ2-7, with 9 bases aligning to TRBD2. This receptor was obtained from a woman aged 25 to 39 with Graves' hyperthyroidism that later progressed to Graves' ophthalmopathy. Here the CDR3 DNA reads TGTGCCAGTAGTATCCAAGCGGGAGGTCCCGAGCAGTACTTC. Its translation is CASSIQAGGPEQYF.